The rows below give T cell receptor beta chains drawn from one sample of a study of T-cell memory formation after mild COVID-19. A single record per CDR3 protein comes from TCRdb applying MiXCR to the 5' RACE reads. The sample lists 68,000 or so distinct CDR3 sequences, around 17% occurring once. Source material: PBMCs or a T cell subset sorted from them (not recorded which). All receptors derive from an adult woman who had mild COVID-19 (a few samples of this study predate the infection). Cell type and time point are not known. Both conserved end residues are trimmed from each CDR3. A D gene is named only where the DNA matches it firmly.

>NA|TRBV3-1
ASSQDSGPSYEQY
>NA|TRBV20-1
SGDHEETQY
>TRBD1|TRBV5-1
ASNPVYRGGQGVHHDNEQF
>TRBD1|TRBV7-9
ASSLEEGTDIYEQY
>NA|TRBV5-1
ASSLDGALTNEKLF
>NA|TRBV27
ASSLLGEFISPLH
>NA|TRBV10-1
ASSLDDTHYGYT
>TRBD1|TRBV18
ASHVTGGAEAF
>NA|TRBV9
ASSPEGVLNTEAF
>TRBD1|TRBV10-3
AISETGTASYEQY